The clone carrying this T cell receptor beta chain was detected a few times. The CDR3 has 13 residues. Germline CDR1 and CDR2: DFQATT and SNEGSKA (reference sequence). V gave up 6 bases and J gave up 3 bases; unmatched junction bases: 5. The data were taken from a study of CD8 T cells in ankylosing spondylitis. TCRdb re-derived calls from the 5' RACE reads in MiXCR, one entry per CDR3 protein. The profile shows roughly 180,000 distinct CDR3 sequences, 9.5% to 10% of them singletons. J is TRBJ1-5 and V is TRBV20-1; 7 positions match TRBD1. Sequencing input: blood, either unsorted or a sorted T cell fraction (not recorded which). The receptor was isolated from a female donor with ankylosing spondylitis or in good health (not recorded which). In DNA form, the CDR3 reads TGCAGTGCGAGGGGGCCCGCCAATCAGCCCCAGCATTTT. It is translated as CSARGPANQPQHF.